This TCR beta chain was identified in a study of OX40 agonist ivuxolimab in advanced cancers. On the study more broadly: Each dose-escalation patient presented with hepatocellular carcinoma, melanoma, renal cell or head and neck cancer. Mean age approximately 66 years, range about 20 to 79; around 80% male.

Study-level findings and limits: Among expanded peripheral T cells, antigen specificity went undetermined.

This CDR3 has 15 residues. Germline V lookup: CDR1 SGHNT, CDR2 YYREEE (reference sequence). V trimming: 2 bases; J trimming: 5 bases; junction bases outside the gene matches: 7. With autoimmune disease history or systemic immunosuppression, patients were excluded. Assay used: immunoSEQ multiplex PCR; TCRdb lists only in-frame clones, some missing. Among 75,000 to 100,000 clones listed, more than 75% were seen once. A remark on this clone: Its cognate antigen is unknown.

Sequences were derived from CD4+ or CD8+ T cells sorted from blood, sampled in a trial of the OX40 agonist ivuxolimab. The receptor was derived from an adult with an advanced solid tumor such as melanoma, head and neck, liver or kidney cancer. The chain uses TRBV5-4 and TRBJ2-3; the match to TRBD2 covers 8 bases. CDR3 in amino acids: CASSFGTSGGDTQYF. In DNA, the CDR3 is TGTGCCAGCAGCTTCGGTACTAGCGGTGGAGATACGCAGTATTTT. Supplemented by reference TRBV5-4 and TRBJ2-3, the full variable domain reads ETGVTQSPTHLIKTRGQQVTLRCSSQSGHNTVSWYQQALGQGPQFIFQYYREEENGRGNFPPRFSGLQFPNYSSELNVNALELDDSALYLCASSFGTSGGDTQYFGPGTRLTVL.